What follows are 25 T cell receptor beta chains derived from one specimen sequenced in a study of identifying expanded T cells in peripheral blood (dated by TCRdb to the late 2010s). The method was the immunoSEQ multiplex PCR assay. Drawn from immuneACCESS, this table holds only the in-frame rearrangements with V and J called that TCRdb kept. Clones are partly lost; checked studies trace under half to an unresolved V gene and leave the rest unexplained. Here the sample has some 77,000 clones; approximately 90% occur a single time. 15% to 20% of the sample comes from the top ten. Sequencing was performed on blood. All receptors derive from a person aged 18 to 70 in good health.

The V call is TRBV5-5, the J call TRBJ2-7, with no clear D. With 3 bases removed from V and 2 bases from J, the gap between germline ends came to 12 bases. The CDR3 is 14 amino acids. The germline gives CDR1 SGHKS, CDR2 YYEKEE (reference sequence). CDR3 in amino acids: CASSSDPWTYEQYF. The CDR3 DNA follows: TGTGCCAGCAGCTCGGACCCATGGACCTACGAGCAGTACTTC. The whole variable domain, filled in from reference TRBV5-5 and TRBJ2-7, reads DAGVTQSPTHLIKTRGQQVTLRCSPISGHKSVSWYQQVLGQGPQFIFQYYEKEERGRGNFPDRFSARQFPNYSSELNVNALLLGDSALYLCASSSDPWTYEQYFGPGTRLTVT.

The chain recombines TRBV18 with TRBJ2-7, with 10 nucleotides matching TRBD1. This CDR3 is 14 amino acids long. The ends lost 6 bases at V and 3 bases at J; junction bases unmatched: 5. CDR1 KGHSH and CDR2 LQKENI come from the germline V gene. Here the CDR3 reads CASSPGTGDYEQYF. The CDR3 DNA reads TGTGCCAGCTCCCCTGGGACAGGGGACTACGAGCAGTACTTC.

CDR3 nucleotide sequence: TGCAGCGTTGGGGACGGAGCCTTCTATGGCTACACCTTC. Protein sequence: CSVGDGAFYGYTF. The rearrangement joins TRBV29-1 to TRBJ1-2; a possible D gene is TRBD1 (5 bases). The CDR3 sequence is 13 residues long. Germline V CDR1 and CDR2: SQVTM, ANQGSEA. V lost 4 bases and J 4 bases, leaving 13 bases between the germline ends. Full variable domain (outside the CDR3, taken from reference TRBV29-1 and TRBJ1-2): SAVISQKPSRDICQRGTSLTIQCQVDSQVTMMFWYRQQPGQSLTLIATANQGSEATYESGFVIDKFPISRPNLTFSTLTVSNMSPEDSSIYLCSVGDGAFYGYTFGSGTRLTVV.

This clone was found a few times. J is TRBJ2-7 and V is TRBV7-9, with TRBD2 matching 8 bases. Germline V gene data show CDR1 as SEHNR and CDR2 as FQNEAQ (reference sequence). J lost 0 bases, V lost 3 bases, and 7 bases had no gene match. The CDR3 covers 16 residues. The DNA for the CDR3 is TGTGCCAGCAGCTTCGGGGGGGCTCAGAGCTCCTACGAGCAGTACTTC. Its translation: CASSFGGAQSSYEQYF.

Concerning this clone: Other DNA sequences from this sample encode an identical CDR3 as well. The rearrangement uses TRBV7-2 and TRBJ2-7, with D uncertain. The CDR3 totals 11 residues. From germline, CDR1 is SGHTA and CDR2 FQGNSA. V was clipped by 4 bases and J by 3 bases, with 4 bases between them. DNA for the CDR3: TGTGCCAGCAGCTCTTACTACGAGCAGTACTTC. Amino acids: CASSSYYEQYF.

This clone turned up a few times. CDR3 coding DNA: TGTGCCAGCAGTGAAGGGGGATCGGGCACAGATACGCAGTATTTT. Residues: CASSEGGSGTDTQYF. The chain has TRBV2 and TRBJ2-3; D gene uncertain. The V gene lost 1 base and the J gene lost 1 base, with 9 bases spanning the gap. Germline V gene data show CDR1 as SNHLY and CDR2 as FYNNEI. The CDR3 extends over 15 amino acids.

This chain connects TRBV9 to TRBJ2-3; D not certain. The CDR3 consists of 14 residues. Trimming shortened V by 3 bases and J by 4 bases, and 12 bases separated the two germline ends. Germline V gene lookup returns CDR1 SGDLS and CDR2 YYNGEE. The chain's CDR3 is CASSAGGQADTQYF. Written as DNA, the CDR3 is TGTGCCAGCAGCGCGGGCGGCCAGGCAGATACGCAGTATTTT.

The chain recombines TRBV6-1 with TRBJ1-4, with D possibly matching TRBD1 (5 bases). This CDR3 contains 14 residues. Germline CDR1 reads MNHNS; CDR2 reads SASEGT. Trimming left V 4 bases short and J 8 bases short, with 14 bases between. The CDR3 loop reads CASSGEARGEKLFF. Written as DNA, the CDR3 is TGTGCCAGCAGTGGGGAGGCCCGGGGGGAAAAACTGTTTTTT.

The chain combines TRBV4-2 with TRBJ2-2; 8 bases line up with TRBD2. With V trimmed by 5 bases and J by 1 base, 12 bases remained unmatched. The length of the CDR3 is 18 residues. Germline CDR1 and CDR2: LGHNA and YNFKEQ. The CDR3 sequence: CASSSPSPSGGNTGELFF. CDR3 coding DNA: TGTGCCAGCAGCTCTCCCTCCCCCAGCGGGGGGAACACCGGGGAGCTGTTTTTT.

The chain couples TRBV5-1 to TRBJ2-2; unclear D gene. The CDR3 loop spans 11 amino acids. V was cut by 1 base and J by 6 bases, with 1 base left in between. Germline V lookup: CDR1 SGHRS, CDR2 YFSETQ. DNA for the CDR3: TGCGCCAGCAGCTTGCCCGGGGAGCTGTTTTTT. Its protein is CASSLPGELFF.

In this sample, this clone turned up once. The chain recombines TRBV6-5 with TRBJ2-1; D unresolved. Trimming took off 4 bases at V and 6 bases at J, with 10 bases between the two ends. Germline V lookup: CDR1 MNHEY, CDR2 SVGAGI. CDR3 length: 13 residues. DNA of the CDR3: TGTGCCAGCAGTTTCAGGCCCCTCAATGAGCAGTTCTTC. This translates into CASSFRPLNEQFF.

This clone was found once. The V gene is TRBV7-9, the J gene TRBJ1-4; 7 bases match TRBD1. The CDR3 is made up of 15 amino acids. V was clipped by 5 bases and J by 6 bases; unmatched bases: 9. The germline V gene has CDR1 SEHNR and CDR2 FQNEAQ (reference sequence). CDR3 loop: CASSVPGQRDEKLFF. CDR3 DNA: TGTGCCAGCAGCGTACCGGGACAGCGGGATGAAAAACTGTTTTTT.

This clone showed up just once. The gene calls are TRBV19 and TRBJ1-4, with D perhaps matching TRBD1 (5 bases). The CDR3 is 18 amino acids. V dropped 3 bases and J dropped 0 bases, with 17 bases sitting between them. The germline V gene has CDR1 LNHDA and CDR2 SQIVND (reference sequence). The chain's CDR3 is CASSMRAFRGPTNEKLFF. The CDR3 DNA reads TGTGCCAGTAGTATGAGGGCCTTTCGGGGCCCAACTAATGAAAAACTGTTTTTT.

This sequence joins TRBV6-1 and TRBJ2-3; 11 positions match TRBD2. The germline V gene encodes CDR1 MNHNS and CDR2 SASEGT. V dropped 3 bases and J dropped 8; count of bases not matched to a gene: 10. The CDR3 loop spans 16 amino acids. The CDR3 sequence: CASSETSGAGTGTQYF. Here the CDR3 DNA reads TGTGCCAGCAGTGAGACTAGCGGGGCGGGCACGGGTACGCAGTATTTT.

The rearrangement links TRBV28 to TRBJ1-2; D is uncertain. Germline V gives CDR1 MDHEN, CDR2 SYDVKM. This CDR3 region has 13 residues. With 5 bases removed from V and 14 bases from J, the gap between germline ends came to 21 bases. The CDR3 loop reads CASSPQLGSGLTF. CDR3 DNA: TGTGCCAGCAGTCCCCAACTGGGTTCGGGGTTAACCTTC.

This chain joins TRBV7-2 and TRBJ1-3, with D perhaps matching TRBD1 (6 bases). The germline gives CDR1 SGHTA, CDR2 FQGNSA. The CDR3 has 15 residues. V was cut by 5 bases and J by 2 bases, with 13 bases left in between. CDR3 nucleotides: TGTGCCAGCAGCCCCAGAGGGGGAACTGGAAACACCATATATTTT. Protein product: CASSPRGGTGNTIYF.

This chain joins TRBV4-3 and TRBJ2-2; D is possibly TRBD2 (6 bases). The CDR3 covers 15 residues. Germline V lookup: CDR1 LGHNA, CDR2 YSLEER. The V end lost 1 base, the J end lost 5 bases, and 11 bases lay between the germline ends. The CDR3 DNA reads TGCGCCAGCAGCCAAGTCGCGGGGAGGACCGGGGAGCTGTTTTTT. Amino acids: CASSQVAGRTGELFF.

The chain is built from TRBV7-8 and TRBJ2-7, with D possibly being TRBD1 or TRBD2 (5 bases each). Germline V gene lookup returns CDR1 SGHVS and CDR2 FQNEAQ. Trimming removed 5 bases at V and 6 bases at J, with 8 bases between. This CDR3 spans 11 amino acids. CDR3 sequence: CASSAGTEQYF. The CDR3 DNA reads as TGTGCCAGCAGCGCAGGGACCGAGCAGTACTTC.

This clone has a single count. J is TRBJ2-7 and V is TRBV7-2; 8 bases align to TRBD1. CDR1 is SGHTA, CDR2 FQGNSA, per germline. The J segment lost 6 bases and the V segment lost 4 bases, leaving 5 bases of the junction unmatched. The CDR3 has 13 residues. Here the CDR3 DNA reads TGTGCCAGCAGCTACGGACAGGGTGGCGAGCAGTACTTC. Residues: CASSYGQGGEQYF.

V gene TRBV18 combines with J gene TRBJ2-7, with D uncertain. Germline V gene lookup returns CDR1 KGHSH and CDR2 LQKENI. The CDR3 is 13 residues long. V was pared by 2 bases and J by 0 bases, with 5 bases between. The DNA for the CDR3 is TGTGCCAGCTCACCAGCAGCCTCCTACGAGCAGTACTTC. Protein sequence: CASSPAASYEQYF.

The CDR3 coding sequence is TGTGCCACCAGCAGACAGGGGGCTTATTCACCCCTCCACTTT. Translating gives CATSRQGAYSPLHF. J is TRBJ1-6 and V is TRBV15, with 8 bases matching TRBD1. V was pared by 2 bases and J by 8 bases, with 2 bases of the junction left unmatched. From germline, CDR1 is LNHNV and CDR2 YYDKDF (reference sequence). The CDR3 consists of 14 residues.

The V and J genes are TRBV7-6 and TRBJ2-1, with TRBD1 matching over 8 bases. The germline V gene encodes CDR1 SGHVS and CDR2 FNYEAQ. J lost 2 bases, V lost 3 bases, and 6 bases had no gene match. CDR3 length: 16 amino acids. The CDR3 nucleotides are TGTGCCAGCAGCTTGTGGGAGGACAGGGCCTACAATGAGCAGTTCTTC. As protein: CASSLWEDRAYNEQFF. Supplemented by reference TRBV7-6 and TRBJ2-1, the full variable domain reads GAGVSQSPRYKVTKRGQDVALRCDPISGHVSLYWYRQALGQGPEFLTYFNYEAQQDKSGLPNDRFSAERPEGSISTLTIQRTEQRDSAMYRCASSLWEDRAYNEQFFGPGTRLTVL.

This chain links TRBV19 with TRBJ1-5; perhaps TRBD1 as D (6 bases). Germline lookup yields CDR1 LNHDA and CDR2 SQIVND (reference sequence). CDR3 length: 12 residues. Trimming stripped 6 bases from V and 9 bases from J, with 12 bases between. CDR3 nucleotides: TGTGCCAGTAGCAGGGGTCAGGGGCCCCAGCATTTT. It yields the protein CASSRGQGPQHF.

The chain couples TRBV18 to TRBJ1-1; 10 nucleotides line up with TRBD1. CDR3 length equals 17 residues. Germline CDR1 KGHSH, CDR2 LQKENI. The ends lost 3 bases at V and 0 bases at J; junction bases unmatched: 7. The CDR3 DNA reads as TGTGCCAGCTCACCTGACAGGGGGCGAGGGTTGAACACTGAAGCTTTCTTT. Protein: CASSPDRGRGLNTEAFF.

V usage is TRBV29-1 and J usage is TRBJ1-1; TRBD1 might be the D (6 bases). Trimming removed 4 bases at V and 2 bases at J, with 14 bases between. This CDR3 has 14 residues. CDR1 and CDR2 from the germline V gene are SQVTM and ANQGSEA. The chain's CDR3 is CSVGRGGYNTEAFF. The DNA for the CDR3 is TGCAGCGTTGGGAGGGGGGGCTACAACACTGAAGCTTTCTTT.